This T cell receptor (beta chain) was recorded in a study of human T cells and chemical hapten exposure. Study details: Across samples, TCR yields varied, mostly owing to small differences in pooled library volumes.

Germline CDR1 is SNHLY and CDR2 is FYNNEI. The CDR3 length is 14 residues. Trimming removed 1 base from V and 3 bases from J, with 7 bases in between. This clonotype appeared a few times. What it binds is unknown. The library put unique molecular identifiers onto individual cDNA molecules. Original processing methods: Samples had a median of around 92,000 TCRs, ranging roughly 20,000 to 690,600. TCRdb reanalysed the RACE reads using MiXCR and keeps one entry per CDR3 protein. It is TCRdb's table, rather than the study itself, that gives the V and J calls and clone size. The repertoire holds around 130,000 distinct CDR3 sequences, approximately 8.3% seen once, with roughly 1.6% in the top ten. General observations from the study: After DPC sensitization, TCRs above 1 in 1000 frequency showed no change.

The time point: healthy volunteer bleed at 2 weeks. The starting material, unfractionated whole blood, was used for total RNA extraction. The sequenced material came from whole blood. The J gene is TRBJ1-5, the V gene TRBV2; no clear D gene. This receptor was taken from a male donor in good health. Some clones in this sample may be carry-over from other donors' samples. The CDR3 DNA is TGTGCCAGCAGTGAAGTGGATACCAATCAGCCCCAGCATTTT. Its protein product is CASSEVDTNQPQHF.